A single sample is the source of the 25 T cell receptor beta chains below, sequenced in a study of identical twins. TCRdb redid the calling of the 5' RACE reads with MiXCR, one entry per CDR3 protein. The sample includes 1.5 million to 2 million distinct CDR3 sequences, more than 30% of them seen just once. Material for sequencing was cord blood. The receptor source for this set is a newborn girl in good health.

This clonotype was recorded a few times. The chain couples TRBV14 to TRBJ1-4; possible D gene TRBD1, 6 bases. Trimming took 0 bases from V and 3 from J, leaving 8 bases between them. Germline lookup yields CDR1 SGHDN and CDR2 FVKESK. This CDR3 comprises 15 residues. CDR3: CASSQDSGANEKLFF. The CDR3 DNA sequence: TGTGCCAGCAGCCAAGATTCAGGGGCTAATGAAAAACTGTTTTTT.

This rearrangement joins TRBV24-1 to TRBJ1-2; 7 bases fit TRBD1. The CDR3 contains 13 residues. Germline V gives CDR1 KGHDR, CDR2 SFDVKD. Trimming at V came to 12 bases and at J to 6 bases, leaving 12 bases not matched to a gene. In DNA, the CDR3 is TGTGCCGTAGGGGGGAGACAGGGCCATGGCTACACCTTC. Translating gives CAVGGRQGHGYTF.

This clonotype was detected only a few times. The rearrangement links TRBV2 to TRBJ2-5; 10 positions agree with TRBD2. The germline CDR1 and CDR2 sequences are SNHLY and FYNNEI. The length of the CDR3 is 15 residues. V trimming: 3 bases; J trimming: 3 bases; junction bases outside the gene matches: 4. The CDR3 sequence is CASSDGTSEKETQYF. The DNA of the CDR3 is TGTGCCAGCAGTGACGGGACTAGCGAAAAAGAGACCCAGTACTTC. The variable domain in full, completed from reference TRBV2 and TRBJ2-5, reads EPEVTQTPSHQVTQMGQEVILRCVPISNHLYFYWYRQILGQKVEFLVSFYNNEISEKSEIFDDQFSVERPDGSNFTLKIRSTKLEDSAMYFCASSDGTSEKETQYFGPGTRLLVL.

This clonotype was seen only a few times. The rearrangement uses TRBV15 and TRBJ1-2; 7 bases fit TRBD1. The germline CDR1 and CDR2 sequences are LNHNV and YYDKDF (reference sequence). V trimming: 5 bases; J trimming: 4 bases; junction bases outside the gene matches: 7. The CDR3 loop spans 14 amino acids. CDR3 coding DNA: TGTGCCACCAGCGGCGACAGGGACGGCTATGGCTACACCTTC. Translated: CATSGDRDGYGYTF.

This clonotype was seen a few times. The genes are TRBV3-1 and TRBJ1-2, with 8 bases fitting TRBD1. The CDR3 is 15 amino acids. Germline V gene data show CDR1 as LGHDT and CDR2 as YNNKEL (reference sequence). The junction had 12 bases not matched to a gene; V was cut back by 6 bases and J by 6 bases. The CDR3 here is CASRPSMRQGNGYTF. CDR3 bases: TGTGCCAGCAGGCCAAGCATGAGACAGGGGAATGGCTACACCTTC.

This chain joins TRBV9 and TRBJ2-1, with 10 positions matching TRBD2. The J segment lost 2 bases and the V segment lost 4 bases, leaving 9 bases of the junction unmatched. Germline CDR1 is SGDLS and CDR2 is YYNGEE. The CDR3 consists of 17 residues. Written as DNA, the CDR3 is TGTGCCAGCAGCCCCTACTCACTAGCGGGGACCTACAATGAGCAGTTCTTC. Its protein product is CASSPYSLAGTYNEQFF.

This clonotype turned up a few times. The CDR3 protein is CASSPSRRETQYF. As DNA, the CDR3 is TGTGCCAGCAGTCCTTCGCGGCGAGAGACCCAGTACTTC. The chain employs TRBV28 and TRBJ2-5; D call uncertain. This CDR3 region has 13 residues. Trimming stripped 5 bases from V and 4 bases from J, with 11 bases between. Looked up from germline, CDR1 is MDHEN and CDR2 is SYDVKM.

This clonotype was counted at least ten times. This chain joins TRBV27 and TRBJ2-1, with unresolved D. The CDR3 contains 13 residues. Trimming took off 6 bases at V and 2 bases at J, with 8 bases between the two ends. Germline V gene data show CDR1 as MNHEY and CDR2 as SMNVEV (reference sequence). CDR3 residues: CASSFRPYNEQFF. The DNA of the CDR3 is TGTGCCAGCAGCTTCCGACCCTACAATGAGCAGTTCTTC.

CDR3 amino acids: CASSPTEPQETQYF. In DNA, the CDR3 is TGCGCCAGCAGCCCCACGGAACCACAAGAGACCCAGTACTTC. The chain uses TRBV5-1 and TRBJ2-5; D unresolved. V gave up 4 bases and J gave up 2 bases, with 12 bases separating them. Per the germline V gene, CDR1 is SGHRS and CDR2 is YFSETQ. This CDR3 spans 14 amino acids. The variable domain in full, with the rest retrieved from reference TRBV5-1 and TRBJ2-5, is KAGVTQTPRYLIKTRGQQVTLSCSPISGHRSVSWYQQTPGQGLQFLFEYFSETQRNKGNFPGRFSGRQFSNSRSEMNVSTLELGDSALYLCASSPTEPQETQYFGPGTRLLVL.

This clonotype was seen a few times. J is TRBJ1-5 and V is TRBV12-3 or TRBV12-4; tentative D call: TRBD1 (5 bases). This CDR3 region has 14 residues. The V end was cut by 3 bases, the J end by 7 bases, with 13 bases between. The CDR3 loop reads CASSLVRVGQPQHF. In DNA, the CDR3 is TGTGCCAGCAGTTTGGTCAGGGTGGGACAGCCCCAGCATTTT.

This clonotype has just one count. The CDR3 loop reads CATSDPVAGGRNTGELFF. The CDR3, as DNA: TGTGCCACCAGTGACCCAGTAGCGGGAGGGCGGAACACCGGGGAGCTGTTTTTT. The J gene is TRBJ2-2, the V gene TRBV24-1; 11 bases are a match to TRBD2. Germline V gives CDR1 KGHDR, CDR2 SFDVKD. The junction had 7 bases not matched to a gene; V was cut back by 4 bases and J by 1 base. The CDR3 is 18 amino acids.

The table lists this clonotype with a count of one. The genes are TRBV2 and TRBJ2-1; 8 bases are shared with TRBD2. V shed 4 bases, J shed 15 bases, and the junction held 14 bases outside the gene matches. The CDR3 is made up of 14 amino acids. Per the germline V gene, CDR1 is SNHLY and CDR2 is FYNNEI. The CDR3 DNA follows: TGTGCCAGCAGTGGTGTTGGGGCAGCGGGAGTGCGGTTCTTC. Amino acids: CASSGVGAAGVRFF.

This clonotype was counted between two and nine times. The chain is built from TRBV5-1 and TRBJ1-5, with TRBD1 as a possible D gene (5 bases). This CDR3 comprises 14 residues. Germline V gene data show CDR1 as SGHRS and CDR2 as YFSETQ. Trimming took 0 bases from V and 6 from J, leaving 10 bases between them. The DNA of the CDR3 is TGCGCCAGCAGCTTGGGGTCAGGGTCTCAGCCCCAGCATTTT. It yields the protein CASSLGSGSQPQHF.

This clonotype was recorded a few times. This chain links TRBV7-2 with TRBJ2-5; 8 nucleotides line up with TRBD2. The V gene end was trimmed by 6 bases and the J gene end by 11 bases; junction bases not matched to a gene: 14. CDR3 length: 14 amino acids. Germline values: CDR1 SGHTA, CDR2 FQGNSA. CDR3 residues: CASSQTSGYNEQYF. DNA for the CDR3: TGTGCCAGCAGTCAAACTAGCGGCTACAATGAGCAGTACTTC. Together with reference TRBV7-2 and TRBJ2-5, the CDR3 gives the full variable domain: GAGVSQSPSNKVTEKGKDVELRCDPISGHTALYWYRQSLGQGLEFLIYFQGNSAPDKSGLPSDRFSAERTGGSVSTLTIQRTQQEDSAVYLCASSQTSGYNEQYFGPGTRLLVL.

Only a few counts were recorded for this clonotype. The gene calls are TRBV6-6 and TRBJ2-5; 8 nucleotides agree with TRBD2. The V segment lost 6 bases and the J segment 1 base; nucleotides outside the gene matches: 7. Germline V lookup: CDR1 MNHNY, CDR2 SVGAGI (reference sequence). The CDR3 contains 15 residues. The DNA of the CDR3 is TGTGCCAGCAGAAAAGTTAGCGGGGCCCAAGAGACCCAGTACTTC. It encodes CASRKVSGAQETQYF.

This clonotype was observed a few times. This may be a read error: a much more frequent sequence differs by one nucleotide. The chain is built from TRBV3-1 and TRBJ2-1, with 9 bases fitting TRBD2. The germline V gene encodes CDR1 LGHDT and CDR2 YNNKEL (reference sequence). The length of the CDR3 is 14 residues. The V and J ends lost 4 bases and 3 bases, in that order; junction bases with no gene match: 1. In nucleotides, the CDR3 is TGTGCCAGCAGCCGGACTAGCGACTACAATGAGCAGTTCTTC. It codes for CASSRTSDYNEQFF.

The gene calls are TRBV12-3 or TRBV12-4 and TRBJ1-1; no clear D. V dropped 3 bases and J dropped 4 bases, with 15 bases sitting between them. CDR3 length: 15 residues. CDR3 amino acids: CASSFYRPVTTEAFF. As DNA, the CDR3 is TGTGCCAGCAGTTTTTACAGACCGGTGACCACTGAAGCTTTCTTT.

The rearrangement uses TRBV6-5 and TRBJ2-7; 8 bases agree with TRBD2. Germline CDR1 reads MNHEY; CDR2 reads SVGAGI. The CDR3 covers 13 residues. Trimming removed 8 bases from V and 3 bases from J; junction bases left unmatched: 6. The CDR3 DNA follows: TGTGCCAGCGGGGTAGCGGGACACTACGAGCAGTACTTC. The encoded protein is CASGVAGHYEQYF.

The sample holds a few counts of this clonotype. This sequence joins TRBV7-8 and TRBJ2-7, with 7 bases lining up with TRBD2. The germline V gene encodes CDR1 SGHVS and CDR2 FQNEAQ. The CDR3 spans 15 residues. V gave up 6 bases and J gave up 7 bases; unmatched junction bases: 15. CDR3 amino acids: CASRLTRLAYNEQYF. The CDR3 coding sequence is TGTGCCAGCAGACTCACAAGACTAGCCTACAATGAGCAGTACTTC.

A few counts support this clonotype. This chain joins TRBV6-1 and TRBJ2-3, with 10 nucleotides matching TRBD2. CDR1 and CDR2 from the germline V gene are MNHNS and SASEGT. J lost 7 bases, V lost 0 bases, and 1 base had no gene match. This CDR3 is 14 amino acids long. CDR3 nucleotides: TGTGCCAGCAGTGAAGCACTAGCGGGAAATACGCAGTATTTT. Protein sequence: CASSEALAGNTQYF.

This clonotype was counted a few times. The V call is TRBV12-3 or TRBV12-4, the J call TRBJ1-2; the match to TRBD1 covers 7 bases. V was pared by 2 bases and J by 2 bases, with 11 bases of the junction left unmatched. The CDR3 is 17 residues long. The CDR3 nucleotides are TGTGCCAGCAGTTTATTGAGGGGGCAAAGCCCAAACTATGGCTACACCTTC. Translated, it gives CASSLLRGQSPNYGYTF.

The chain couples TRBV4-1 to TRBJ1-1, with TRBD1 matching 11 bases. Germline trimming cut 3 bases from V and 4 bases from J; bases unmatched to any gene: 7. CDR3 size: 16 residues. Germline CDR1 is MGHRA and CDR2 is YSYEKL. The CDR3 DNA follows: TGCGCCAGCAGCCATCTATTGGGACAGGGGGTCACTGAAGCTTTCTTT. Protein sequence: CASSHLLGQGVTEAFF.

This clonotype occurred a few times. This chain connects TRBV6-6 to TRBJ2-1; 9 nucleotides line up with TRBD2. The V segment lost 7 bases and the J segment 7 bases; nucleotides outside the gene matches: 8. Germline V gene lookup returns CDR1 MNHNY and CDR2 SVGAGI (reference sequence). CDR3 length: 14 residues. The CDR3 spells CASTLAGVRNEQFF. CDR3 in DNA: TGTGCCAGCACTTTAGCGGGAGTGAGGAATGAGCAGTTCTTC.

The chain couples TRBV4-2 to TRBJ1-6; no definite D call. V was shortened by 1 base and J by 9 bases, with 7 bases between the two germline ends. The CDR3 has 13 amino acids. Germline V gene sequence: CDR1 LGHNA, CDR2 YNFKEQ. This CDR3 reads CASSQGHFSPLHF. The DNA for the CDR3 is TGTGCCAGCAGCCAAGGGCACTTTTCACCCCTCCACTTT.

This clonotype appeared a few times. The chain uses TRBV6-2 or TRBV6-3 and TRBJ2-1; TRBD2 aligns across 10 bases. This CDR3 has 14 residues. Unmatched junction bases numbered 5, after V lost 2 bases and J lost 10 bases. Per the germline V gene, CDR1 is MNHEY and CDR2 is SVGEGT. For the CDR3, the DNA is TGTGCCAGCAGTTACGCTAGCGGGGGTAGGGAGCAGTTCTTC. Its translation: CASSYASGGREQFF.